The present T cell receptor beta chain was sequenced within a study of technical replicates of blood from a few donors (TCRdb year 2017). Preparation of the library involved the immunoSEQ multiplex PCR assay. TCRdb re-hosts the immuneACCESS table, in-frame sequences only. Its copies lack some clones; in the studies checked, an unresolved V gene accounts for under half of them, and the cause for the rest is not known. The table for this sample lists 12,000 to 15,000 clones; roughly 83% of them were counted only once. The ten largest account for 9.5% to 13% of the sample. CDR3 length: 15 amino acids, cysteine to phenylalanine. This entry keeps only the CDR3 DNA: 45 bases, framed from base 1. Sequences MNHEY (CDR1) and SVGAGI (CDR2) are obtained from the germline V gene. Trimming takes 0 bases from V and 5 bases from J, and the germline ends sit 10 bases apart. Turning to this clone: Its antigen has not been determined. Base qualities are missing; no much larger clone stands one base away.

The V gene is TRBV6-5 and the J gene is TRBJ2-2; a tentative D match to TRBD1 spans 5 bases. This receptor was obtained from a human donor in good health. Source material: PBMCs. The bases read TGTGCCAGCAGTTACTCCCTTCAGGGAACCGGGGAGCTGTTTTTT. Translated, it gives CASSYSLQGTGELFF.